A single sample gave rise to the 21 T cell receptor beta chains below, sequenced in a study of T cells in Graves' hyperthyroidism and ophthalmopathy. Amplification targeted TCR beta CDR3 regions from RNA transcripts. Using the HTBI primer set, a first-round RT-PCR was run on the TCR CDR3. TCRdb re-called the multiplex PCR reads with MiXCR, one entry per CDR3 protein. Among about 740,000 distinct CDR3 sequences listed, approximately 15% were seen once. The sample taken for sequencing was blood. These receptors originate from a woman between 18 and 29 years old with Graves' hyperthyroidism.

There are many counts of this clonotype. The chain carries TRBV4-1 and TRBJ1-1; D may be TRBD1 (6 bases). The germline gives CDR1 MGHRA, CDR2 YSYEKL. V was shortened by 6 bases and J by 0 bases, with 11 bases between the two germline ends. This CDR3 comprises 14 residues. CDR3 sequence: CASRRQVMNTEAFF. DNA for the CDR3: TGCGCCAGCAGACGACAGGTTATGAACACTGAAGCTTTCTTT.

This clonotype showed up many times. The V gene is TRBV20-1, the J gene TRBJ2-5; TRBD1 or TRBD2 may be the D gene (6 bases each). Germline loops: CDR1 DFQATT, CDR2 SNEGSKA (reference sequence). V was trimmed by 6 bases and J by 5 bases, leaving 19 bases between them. The CDR3 runs to 14 residues. CDR3 DNA sequence: TGCAGTGCCAAGAGAGGGGGGCTAGGGGAGACCCAGTACTTC. Protein product: CSAKRGGLGETQYF.

The chain carries TRBV9 and TRBJ2-3, with unresolved D. The V gene's germline CDR1 is SGDLS and CDR2 YYNGEE. CDR3 length: 15 amino acids. Deletions cut 3 bases from V and 2 bases from J, with 13 bases between. The CDR3 sequence is CASSERLLYTDTQYF. The CDR3 DNA reads TGTGCCAGCAGCGAGAGACTGCTCTACACAGATACGCAGTATTTT.

This chain connects TRBV20-1 to TRBJ2-2; TRBD2 matches 11 bases. The V segment lost 1 base and the J segment 6 bases; nucleotides outside the gene matches: 4. Germline V gives CDR1 DFQATT, CDR2 SNEGSKA (reference sequence). This CDR3 spans 15 amino acids. The CDR3 protein is CSARAPSGRSGELFF. In nucleotides, the CDR3 is TGCAGTGCTAGAGCCCCTAGCGGGAGGTCCGGGGAGCTGTTTTTT.

This clonotype was seen a handful of times. The chain joins TRBV9 to TRBJ1-1, with a tentative D call TRBD1 (5 bases). Germline assignment: CDR1 SGDLS and CDR2 YYNGEE. The V and J ends lost 4 bases and 0 bases respectively, with 16 bases between them. The CDR3 extends over 16 amino acids. CDR3 amino acids: CASSPYGASMNTEAFF. In DNA form, the CDR3 reads TGTGCCAGCAGCCCCTACGGGGCTTCCATGAACACTGAAGCTTTCTTT.

The CDR3 nucleotides are TGTGCCAGCAGTTTAGGTGACTGGCAGTACTTC. This sequence encodes CASSLGDWQYF. The rearrangement uses TRBV28 and TRBJ2-7, with unresolved D. Per germline, CDR1 MDHEN and CDR2 SYDVKM. The length of the CDR3 is 11 residues. Trimming pared 2 bases from V and 9 bases from J, leaving 8 bases between.

At least ten counts were recorded for this clonotype. The chain recombines TRBV6-2 or TRBV6-3 with TRBJ2-3, with 13 bases matching TRBD2. This CDR3 comprises 17 residues. V shed 6 bases, J shed 7 bases, and the junction held 13 bases outside the gene matches. Per germline, CDR1 MNHEY and CDR2 SVGEGT. The DNA of the CDR3 is TGTGCCAGCAGACTCGGACTAGCGGGAGTAAAGGAACATACGCAGTATTTT. Protein product: CASRLGLAGVKEHTQYF.

In its sample, this clonotype was seen many times. This sequence joins TRBV27 and TRBJ2-3, with TRBD2 matching 12 bases. V shed 2 bases and J 6 bases; nucleotides not matched to a gene: 6. CDR3 length: 16 residues. Germline CDR1 MNHEY, CDR2 SMNVEV (reference sequence). The CDR3 region is CASSLLASGRVDTQYF. The CDR3 DNA sequence: TGTGCCAGCAGTTTACTAGCTAGCGGGAGGGTTGATACGCAGTATTTT.

This chain links TRBV9 with TRBJ2-1; 16 bases are a match to TRBD2. V shed 4 bases, J shed 3 bases, and the junction held 10 bases outside the gene matches. This CDR3 region has 19 residues. Germline loops: CDR1 SGDLS, CDR2 YYNGEE. The chain's CDR3 is CASSTTGLAGGFLYNEQFF. As DNA, the CDR3 is TGTGCCAGCAGCACCACGGGACTAGCGGGAGGGTTCCTCTACAATGAGCAGTTCTTC.

This clonotype was picked up a small number of times. The genes are TRBV12-3 or TRBV12-4 and TRBJ2-7; 9 nucleotides align to TRBD2. The CDR3 is 14 residues long. Trimming at V came to 3 bases and at J to 6 bases, leaving 6 bases not matched to a gene. This chain's CDR3 is CASSLASGKSEQYF. In nucleotides, the CDR3 is TGTGCCAGCAGTTTGGCTAGCGGGAAATCCGAGCAGTACTTC.

V is TRBV10-2 and J is TRBJ2-1; 8 bases fit TRBD2. After removal of 10 bases from V and 4 bases from J, the junction contained 18 bases not matched to a gene. The CDR3 extends over 17 amino acids. Germline V gene sequence: CDR1 WSHSY, CDR2 SAAADI. The CDR3 spells CATSGGDYYIRYNEQFF. As DNA, the CDR3 is TGCGCCACCTCGGGGGGGGACTACTATATTCGGTACAATGAGCAGTTCTTC.

This clonotype was seen ten or more times. CDR3 sequence: CASRTSGPDGSYEQYF. For the CDR3, the DNA is TGTGCTTCGAGGACTAGCGGGCCAGATGGGTCCTACGAGCAGTACTTC. The gene calls are TRBV6-1 and TRBJ2-7, with 11 bases lining up with TRBD2. The V gene's germline CDR1 is MNHNS and CDR2 SASEGT. The CDR3 extends over 16 amino acids.

The V and J genes are TRBV24-1 and TRBJ2-7, with TRBD2 as a possible D gene (5 bases). Germline V gene data show CDR1 as KGHDR and CDR2 as SFDVKD. Trimming pared 4 bases from V and 4 bases from J, leaving 19 bases between. There are 16 residues in the CDR3. This chain's CDR3 is CATSDRLSASSYEQYF. The CDR3 nucleotides are TGTGCCACCAGTGACCGACTTAGCGCGTCCTCTTACGAGCAGTACTTC.

This clonotype appeared a few times. This rearrangement joins TRBV20-1 to TRBJ2-2; TRBD2 matches 10 bases. Trimming at V came to 2 bases and at J to 7 bases, leaving 19 bases not matched to a gene. CDR3 length equals 19 residues. Germline values: CDR1 DFQATT, CDR2 SNEGSKA (reference sequence). CDR3 nucleotide sequence: TGCAGTGCTAGATCACCCGCGAAACCTAGCGGGAGTAAGGGCGGGGAGCTGTTTTTT. Translated: CSARSPAKPSGSKGGELFF.

In its sample, this clonotype was seen a few times. V usage is TRBV6-1 and J usage is TRBJ2-3; the D call may be TRBD1 or TRBD2 (5 bases each). CDR1 and CDR2 from the germline V gene are MNHNS and SASEGT. This CDR3 has 15 amino acids. V was clipped by 3 bases and J by 4 bases, with 14 bases between them. CDR3 amino acids: CASSEGPRGADTQYF. The CDR3, as DNA: TGTGCCAGCAGTGAGGGCCCGAGGGGCGCAGATACGCAGTATTTT.

This clonotype has only a few counts. CDR3 nucleotides: TGTGCCAGCAGAGGGGGGGACTCACGCGGCGTGCATTTT. Translating it yields CASRGGDSRGVHF. This rearrangement joins TRBV6-2 or TRBV6-3 to TRBJ1-5; TRBD1 might be the D (6 bases). Germline-derived CDR1 and CDR2 are MNHEY and SVGEGT. This CDR3 is 13 amino acids long. V was trimmed by 6 bases and J by 15 bases, leaving 21 bases between them.

This rearrangement joins TRBV20-1 to TRBJ2-7; 9 bases map to TRBD2. Germline CDR1 and CDR2: DFQATT and SNEGSKA (reference sequence). Trimming at V came to 6 bases and at J to 2 bases, leaving 8 bases not matched to a gene. The CDR3 is made up of 14 amino acids. CDR3 coding DNA: TGCAGTGCCAGGTCCGCTAGCGGGACCTACGAGCAGTACTTC. This encodes CSARSASGTYEQYF.

The chain joins TRBV19 to TRBJ1-6, with 8 bases that match TRBD1. Germline CDR1 LNHDA, CDR2 SQIVND (reference sequence). The junction had 2 bases not matched to a gene; V was cut back by 4 bases and J by 3 bases. The CDR3 runs to 15 residues. The CDR3, as DNA: TGTGCCAGTAGTACAGGGGGCCTCTATAATTCACCCCTCCACTTT. Protein: CASSTGGLYNSPLHF.

This clonotype was picked up a small number of times. V usage is TRBV5-8 and J usage is TRBJ1-3; D unclear. Germline values: CDR1 SGHTS, CDR2 YDEGEE. The CDR3 spans 16 residues. The V gene lost 4 bases and the J gene lost 0 bases, with 14 bases spanning the gap. The CDR3 is CASSTHRASSGNTIYF. The CDR3 DNA reads as TGTGCCAGCAGCACACACCGGGCCAGCTCTGGAAACACCATATATTTT.

There are a few counts of this clonotype. The DNA of the CDR3 is TGTGCCTGGAGTGTATGGGGGGTGCGGTACGAGCAGTACTTC. It specifies CAWSVWGVRYEQYF. The chain links TRBV30 to TRBJ2-7; D possibly corresponds to TRBD2 (6 bases). Trimming cost V 0 bases and J 4 bases, with 13 bases left between them. CDR3 length equals 14 residues. Looked up from germline, CDR1 is GTSNPN and CDR2 is SVGIG (reference sequence).

This clonotype was observed many times. The chain is built from TRBV18 and TRBJ1-2; no firm D call. This CDR3 is 16 amino acids long. Trimming took 3 bases from V and 8 from J, leaving 22 bases between them. The germline CDR1 and CDR2 sequences are KGHSH and LQKENI. DNA for the CDR3: TGTGCCAGCTCACCCTCACCGTCTCGTCGTTGGCGCGGCTACACCTTC. Translation: CASSPSPSRRWRGYTF.